This TCR beta chain was identified during a study of cytomegalovirus exposure and HLA in healthy donors listed by TCRdb under 2017. Turning to the overall study: In an earlier analysis of some 550 of the donors, around 290 Gb of sequence data and 100 million or so unique TCR beta sequences from 150 million to 200 million T cells were reported. An early release covering roughly 600 HLA-typed donors comprised approximately 300 gigabases of sequencing data and around 80 million unique TCR sequences. Of the approximately 400 genotyped donors, approximately 80% fell in the genetic ancestry cluster associated with self-reported Caucasian donors. The study aimed to test whether cataloging public T cell receptors could reveal signatures of past pathogen exposure. Using immunosequencing, the study profiled T cell repertoires from around 680 subjects and related those repertoires to cytomegalovirus serostatus. Along with the roughly 670-subject first cohort, a separate validation cohort of roughly 110 different subjects was used. To predict cytomegalovirus infection status, the study brought together high-throughput TCR immunosequencing, statistical association of individual TCRs with disease status, and machine learning. In a later analysis, previously published TCR beta repertoires from about 670 donors were re-analyzed and high-resolution HLA genotyping was added so that TCR occurrence patterns could be studied. In the later analysis, no new phenotypic data were used to find candidate immune exposures; instead, reliance was placed on TCR beta sequences and their occurrence across donors. An earlier analysis of approximately 580 of the donors used high-throughput TCR beta sequencing to judge whether each TCR beta V gene segment behaved as functional or pseudogenic. Donor age, sex, ethnicity and CMV serostatus were collected together with the repertoire data. In a later genetic analysis, genome-wide SNP genotypes for about three fifths of the roughly 670 donors were used, and that subset was treated as a discovery cohort. All discovery cohort repertoires had been generated using a single sequencing platform. HLA typing covered class I and class II loci at four-digit resolution. Typing coverage differed by locus: A, B, C, DRB1 and DQB1 were typed in about 620-640 donors, DQA1 in 522, DPA1 in around 600, and DPB1 in 400 to 490. Roughly five DR-DQ haplotypes were handled as single units for association and clustering because linkage in the cohort was strong. Across approximately 400 genotyped donors of the cohort, an average of about 220,000 unique TCR beta nucleotide sequences per donor were sequenced, and around 19% of those sequences were non-productive.

Points on this clone: Its antigen specificity is not known. Base qualities are not recorded, but no much larger clone differs from it by a single base.

To prepare the library, the immunoSEQ multiplex PCR assay was applied. For the multiplex PCR, a mixture combining 60 forward primers for TCR Vbeta segments and 13 reverse primers for TCR Jbeta segments was used. The CDR3 region of rearranged TCR beta genes was amplified from genomic DNA by a multiplex PCR assay. The amplified TCR beta libraries were sequenced on the Illumina HiSeq System as 87-base-pair reads. From the authors' description of their analysis: A later analysis tallied roughly 80 million unique TCR beta chains across the 550 to 850 repertoires, and some 12 million of those chains were shared by two or more donors. Raw reads were error-corrected and collapsed into unique sequences by a nearest-neighbor algorithm in which closely related sequences were merged to remove PCR and sequencing errors. Alignment of CDR3 sequences to IMGT reference sequences was used to assign V, D and J gene segments. For a sequence to be retained, a match of at least six nucleotides was required to both a V gene segment and a J gene segment. Rearrangements were classified as productive when the CDR3 lacked stop codons and remained in frame with V and J, and all other rearrangements were classified as non-productive. CDR3 was defined according to IMGT convention as the region running from the second conserved V-encoded cysteine to the conserved J-encoded phenylalanine. The earlier analysis of 550 to 650 of the donors excluded any sequence lacking an unambiguous match to a single V gene segment. In an earlier analysis of about 590 of the donors, a V segment was called functional when productive rearrangements were above 56.7%, and segregating when the standard deviation between donors exceeded 5%. A statistical classification framework was built to diagnose cytomegalovirus status from the catalog of TCR beta chain sequences. In a later analysis, V and J genes were assigned by comparing TCR nucleotide sequences against IMGT/GENE-DB human TR gene sequences. In a later analysis, CDR3 sequences and most-parsimonious VDJ recombination scenarios were assigned using the TCRdist pipeline. In a later analysis, every TCR beta chain was defined by the combination of its CDR3 amino acid sequence and its V-gene family, and reads without a unique V-gene family were dropped. To address suspected cross-contamination and a sequencing artifact, a later analysis removed roughly 580 highly shared, low-generation-probability nucleotide sequences. In a later analysis, a clonal expansion index was calculated for each public chain from normalized within-repertoire ranks of inferred template counts. In a later analysis, generation probabilities were computed using a VDJ recombination model fitted to out-of-frame rearrangements, and the results were checked against IGoR. A later analysis scored TCR-TCR, TCR-HLA and TCR-CMV co-occurrence with hypergeometric tests, applying a repertoire-size bias correction to TCR pairs. A later analysis estimated false discovery rates by permuting HLA or CMV assignments 20 times. A later analysis grouped co-occurring TCRs with DBSCAN, adding TCRdist sequence similarity when clustering within HLA-allele-positive subsets. For co-occurrence clustering, repertoires with fewer than 30,000 or more than 120,000 public chains were excluded, along with roughly five repertoires with anomalous nucleotide sharing. TCRdb limited this immuneACCESS table to in-frame rearrangements with V and J called. A share of clones is missing; checked studies link under half to unresolved V genes, and the rest is unexplained. The D gene and trimming were derived from the DNA, and the V and J assignments and clone size from that table. The sample table contains approximately 220,000 clones; only one count was recorded for 70% to 80% of them. The ten largest clones add up to about 1.9% of the sample.

The paper's findings and limits, for the study overall: In an earlier analysis of fewer than 750 of the donors, most TCR beta V segments were observed in productive rearrangements about 87% or about 30% of the time, broadly matching IMGT annotations. Presence/absence analyses assumed roughly uniform sequencing depth across donors, an assumption that may not hold. When HLA alleles, especially DR and DQ, strongly co-occurred, attributing TCR associations to individual alleles was difficult. Because some donors lacked HLA typing at each locus, the association tests relied only on the typed subset. Some IMGT-functional V segments, including TRBV6-2 and TRBV6-3, could not be told apart with the 87-base-pair reads, so those segments were excluded. Correlated functional status among segregating V segments might be attributable to linkage disequilibrium, but an unknown experimental factor could not be ruled out. In a later analysis, several top co-occurrence clusters were reported to appear linked to parvovirus B19, influenza, CMV and Epstein-Barr virus. A later analysis associated 17,000 or so TCR beta sequences with specific HLA alleles at a false discovery rate of 0.05. The classifier was reported to diagnose cytomegalovirus status with high specificity and sensitivity in both the original cohort and the validation cohort. A later analysis found that HLA-associated TCR beta chains were more clonally expanded and had lower generation probabilities than equally common non-associated chains. The sequencing pipeline was judged likely to have produced a cluster of highly shared sequence variants as a technical artifact. It was suggested by the authors that the approach could potentially be generalized to other disease states and immunological phenotypes. While some public TCRs were present in many individuals, most TCR sequences turned up only very rarely across donors. In a later analysis, the rate of TCR association differed among HLA loci, with DRB1 alleles having the most associated TCRs and HLA-C alleles having the fewest. In this cohort, only TCR beta chains were sequenced, and detectable features were limited by the absence of alpha or paired-chain data. Immune exposure information for the cohort was limited to CMV serostatus. A further reported finding was that TCR beta sequences accurately predicted the HLA-A and HLA-B alleles for most subjects in the first cohort. The earlier analysis of some 560 of the donors excluded roughly 17 rarely observed V segments, including chromosome 9 orphons, because counts were too low. Most CMV-associated TCR beta chains appeared to be HLA-restricted in a later analysis, and the HLA associations seemed to be driven largely by CMV exposure. According to a later genetic analysis, donors in an Asian-associated ancestry cluster had fewer N-insertions in productive TCRs than the approximately 630-donor mean. The study listed 164 TCR beta chains as associated with cytomegalovirus. A few of the identified cytomegalovirus-associated TCR beta chains were confirmed in vitro to be specific for cytomegalovirus antigens. An association between a missense DCLRE1C variant and V-gene and J-gene trimming of TCR beta chains was found in a later genetic analysis and replicated in an independent cohort.

The CDR3 runs 11 residues from the cysteine to the phenylalanine. Left in the record is the CDR3 DNA by itself, 33 bases read in frame from the first base. Per the germline V gene, SGHVS is the CDR1 and FQNEAQ is the CDR2. The trim is 2 bases for V and 11 bases for J, with a gap of 9 bases between the germline ends. The cohort consisted of 666 healthy bone marrow donors. All cohort members were sampled while nominally healthy, although unrecorded immune exposures were likely present. The donor was CMV seronegative and was included in the group of around 320 seronegative cohort members. A peripheral blood sample was collected from each donor, and TCR beta sequencing was performed on peripheral blood mononuclear cells. The Qiagen DNeasy Blood Extraction Kit was used to extract genomic DNA from the blood cell samples.

The chain is encoded by TRBV7-8 joined to TRBJ1-1, with TRBD1 tentatively as D gene (5 bases match). Sample: PBMCs. This sequence was found in a woman aged 25 to 45 in good health and CMV-seronegative. The CDR3 reads CASSLFRDAFF. The sequence in DNA is TGTGCCAGCAGCTTATTCAGGGATGCTTTCTTT.